This TCR beta chain appears in the sequencing data of a study of T cells in Graves' hyperthyroidism and ophthalmopathy. Study results and caveats: Model-based prediction identified ophthalmopathy a median 6.5 months prior to its onset. Also found in blood were most expanded thyroid clonotypes above 0.001.

Disease duration under 2 months; hyperthyroidism patients were aged 18 to 65. The germline V gene has CDR1 SGHAT and CDR2 FQNNGV. V was cut by 4 bases and J by 1 base, with 12 bases left in between. CDR3 length: 15 residues. TCR beta CDR3 region amplification was performed from RNA transcripts. The study used the HTBI primer set for a first-round RT-PCR of the TCR CDR3. TCRdb recomputed calls from the multiplex PCR reads with MiXCR, one row per CDR3 protein. This sample carries over 150,000 distinct CDR3 sequences, 15% to 20% of them seen once, and the ten largest clones take roughly 30%. This clonotype was recorded at least ten times. The antigen remains undetermined.

Sequencing input: blood. The source is a woman aged 45-65 years with Graves' hyperthyroidism. V and J are TRBV11-2 and TRBJ2-3; D may be TRBD2 (6 bases). CDR3 region: CASSSVERGTDTQYF. For the CDR3, the DNA is TGTGCCAGCAGCTCTGTGGAGCGGGGCACAGATACGCAGTATTTT.